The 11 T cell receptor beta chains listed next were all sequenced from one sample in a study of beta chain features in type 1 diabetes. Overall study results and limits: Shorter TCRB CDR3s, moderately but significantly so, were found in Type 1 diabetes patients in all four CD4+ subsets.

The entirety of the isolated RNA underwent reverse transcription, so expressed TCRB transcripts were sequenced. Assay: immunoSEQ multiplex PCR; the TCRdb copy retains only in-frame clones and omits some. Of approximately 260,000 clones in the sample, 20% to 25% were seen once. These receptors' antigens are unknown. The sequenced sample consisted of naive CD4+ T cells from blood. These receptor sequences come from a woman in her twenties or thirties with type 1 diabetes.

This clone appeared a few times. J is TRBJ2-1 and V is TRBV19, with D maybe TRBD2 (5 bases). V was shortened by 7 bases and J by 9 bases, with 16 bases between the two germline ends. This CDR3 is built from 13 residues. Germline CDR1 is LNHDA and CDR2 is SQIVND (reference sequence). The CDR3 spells CASTAGRRGEQFF. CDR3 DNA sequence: TGTGCCAGTACCGCCGGCCGCCGGGGTGAGCAGTTCTTC.

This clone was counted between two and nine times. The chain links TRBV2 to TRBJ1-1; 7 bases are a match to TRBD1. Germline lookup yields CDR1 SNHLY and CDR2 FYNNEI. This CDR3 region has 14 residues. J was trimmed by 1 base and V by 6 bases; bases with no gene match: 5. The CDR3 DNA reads TGTGCCAGCAGCATCGGGACAGCGAACACTGAAGCTTTCTTT. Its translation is CASSIGTANTEAFF.

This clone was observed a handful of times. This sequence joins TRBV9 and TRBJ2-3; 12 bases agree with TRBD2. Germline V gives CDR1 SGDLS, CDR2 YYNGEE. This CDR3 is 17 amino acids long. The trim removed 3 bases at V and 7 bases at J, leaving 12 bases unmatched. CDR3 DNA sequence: TGTGCCAGCAGCGCGAGGACTAGCGGGACCGTCGTGTATACGCAGTATTTT. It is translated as CASSARTSGTVVYTQYF.

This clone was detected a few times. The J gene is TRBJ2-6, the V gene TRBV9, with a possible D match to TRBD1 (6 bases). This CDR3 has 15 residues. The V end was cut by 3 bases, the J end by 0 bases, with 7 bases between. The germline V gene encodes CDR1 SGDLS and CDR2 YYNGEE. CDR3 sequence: CASSEQGSGANVLTF. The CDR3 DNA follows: TGTGCCAGCAGCGAACAGGGCTCTGGGGCCAACGTCCTGACTTTC.

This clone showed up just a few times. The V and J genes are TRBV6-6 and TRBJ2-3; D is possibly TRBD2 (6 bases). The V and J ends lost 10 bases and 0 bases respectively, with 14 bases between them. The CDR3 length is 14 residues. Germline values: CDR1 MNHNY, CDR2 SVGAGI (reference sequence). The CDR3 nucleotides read TGTGCCACCCGGGACTCATCGAGCACAGATACGCAGTATTTT. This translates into CATRDSSSTDTQYF.

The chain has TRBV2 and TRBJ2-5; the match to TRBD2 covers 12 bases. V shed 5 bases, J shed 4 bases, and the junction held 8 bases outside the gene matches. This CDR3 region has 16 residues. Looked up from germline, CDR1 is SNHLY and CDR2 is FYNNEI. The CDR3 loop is CASSQVTSGSGETQYF. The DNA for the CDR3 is TGTGCCAGCAGTCAAGTGACTAGCGGGAGTGGAGAGACCCAGTACTTC. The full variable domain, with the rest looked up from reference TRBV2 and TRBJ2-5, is EPEVTQTPSHQVTQMGQEVILRCVPISNHLYFYWYRQILGQKVEFLVSFYNNEISEKSEIFDDQFSVERPDGSNFTLKIRSTKLEDSAMYFCASSQVTSGSGETQYFGPGTRLLVL.

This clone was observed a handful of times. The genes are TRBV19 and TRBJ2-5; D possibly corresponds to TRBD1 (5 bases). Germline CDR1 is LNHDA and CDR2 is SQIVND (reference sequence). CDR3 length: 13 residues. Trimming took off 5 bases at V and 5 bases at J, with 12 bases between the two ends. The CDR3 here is CASSGRVAETQYF. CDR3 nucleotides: TGTGCCAGTAGTGGCAGGGTTGCCGAGACCCAGTACTTC.

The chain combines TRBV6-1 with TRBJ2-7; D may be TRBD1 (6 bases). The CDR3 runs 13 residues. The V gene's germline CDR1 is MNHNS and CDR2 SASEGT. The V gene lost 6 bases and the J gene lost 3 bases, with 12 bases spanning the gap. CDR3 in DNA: TGTGCCAGCAGGGGAGCAGGGGACTACGAGCAGTACTTC. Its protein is CASRGAGDYEQYF.

The CDR3 sequence: CASSLEVQREGYDTQYF. CDR3 DNA sequence: TGTGCCAGCAGCTTAGAAGTGCAGCGGGAAGGTTACGATACGCAGTATTTT. The chain uses TRBV7-9 and TRBJ2-3, with TRBD2 matching 7 bases. Trimming took 1 base from V and 6 from J; bases not matched to a gene: 13. Germline V gene sequence: CDR1 SEHNR, CDR2 FQNEAQ (reference sequence). This CDR3 is built from 17 residues.

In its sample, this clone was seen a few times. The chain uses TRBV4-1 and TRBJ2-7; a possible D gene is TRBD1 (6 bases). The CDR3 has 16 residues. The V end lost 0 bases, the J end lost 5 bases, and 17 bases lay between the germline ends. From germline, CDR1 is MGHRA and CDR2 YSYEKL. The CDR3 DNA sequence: TGCGCCAGCAGCCAAGATGCTGGGCAGGGGCGGAACGAGCAGTACTTC. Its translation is CASSQDAGQGRNEQYF.

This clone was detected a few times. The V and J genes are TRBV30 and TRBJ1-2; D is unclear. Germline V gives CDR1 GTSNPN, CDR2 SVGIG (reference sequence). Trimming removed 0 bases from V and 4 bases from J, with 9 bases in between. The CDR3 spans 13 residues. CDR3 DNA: TGTGCCTGGAGTGTACGCGCTGGCTATGGCTACACCTTC. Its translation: CAWSVRAGYGYTF.